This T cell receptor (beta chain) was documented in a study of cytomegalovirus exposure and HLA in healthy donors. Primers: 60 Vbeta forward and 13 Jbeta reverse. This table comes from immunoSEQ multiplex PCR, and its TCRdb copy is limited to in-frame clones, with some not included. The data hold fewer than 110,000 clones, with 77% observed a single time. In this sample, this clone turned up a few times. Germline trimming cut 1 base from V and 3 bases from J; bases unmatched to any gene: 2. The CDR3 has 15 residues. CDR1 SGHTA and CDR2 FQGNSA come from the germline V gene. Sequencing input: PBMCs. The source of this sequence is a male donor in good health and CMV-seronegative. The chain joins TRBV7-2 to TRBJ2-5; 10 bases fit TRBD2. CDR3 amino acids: CASSLGTSGKETQYF. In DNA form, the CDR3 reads TGTGCCAGCAGCTTAGGGACTAGCGGAAAAGAGACCCAGTACTTC. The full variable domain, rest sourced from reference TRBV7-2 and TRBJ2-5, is GAGVSQSPSNKVTEKGKDVELRCDPISGHTALYWYRQSLGQGLEFLIYFQGNSAPDKSGLPSDRFSAERTGGSVSTLTIQRTQQEDSAVYLCASSLGTSGKETQYFGPGTRLLVL.